This T cell receptor beta chain originates from a study of shared clonotypes between healthy human individuals. The table came from immunoSEQ multiplex PCR; TCRdb's copy has only in-frame clones and leaves some out. The data show 900,000 to 1,200,000 clones, 70% to 80% seen once. Sequencing used memory CD4+ T cells from PBMCs. Sample subset: CD45RA-negative fraction. This TCR derives from a man between 18 and 35 years old in good health. Some clones in this sample may be carry-over from other donors' samples.

CDR3 residues: CASSLRAGNNEQFF. The CDR3 bases are TGTGCCAGCAGCTTAAGGGCAGGAAACAATGAGCAGTTCTTC. The rearrangement links TRBV7-3 to TRBJ2-1; no reliable D call. CDR1 is SGHTA, CDR2 FQGTGA, per germline. This CDR3 has 14 residues. With 1 base removed from V and 5 bases from J, the gap between germline ends came to 9 bases.